Listed here are 4 T cell receptor beta chains from one sample, sequenced in a study of T cell repertoires in cytomegalovirus infection (dated by TCRdb to between 2019 and 2020). Interpreted using the paper, the treatment or condition label stands for: in vitro stimulation with specific CMV peptide epitopes to enrich CMV-specific T cells. TCRdb shows the sequencer as Illumina HiSeq 1500. TCRdb took the public reads, trimmed them with fastp at Q25, ran MiXCR for clone calling and kept in-frame beta chains. Rows merge per CDR3 protein into single entries with the most common DNA and genes. The sample table contains about 740,000 distinct CDR3 sequences; only one count was recorded for 30% to 40% of them. The ten largest clones capture 15% to 20% of the sample. For these receptors, no antigen is known. The sample in question was cultured PBMCs, obtained from culture after CMV antigen stimulation. Receptor source: a human donor in good health (CMV status not recorded). Some clones in this sample may be carry-over from other donors' samples.

There are a few counts of this clonotype. The chain couples TRBV15 to TRBJ2-7, with D perhaps matching TRBD2 (5 bases). The CDR3 is 15 amino acids. The germline V gene encodes CDR1 LNHNV and CDR2 YYDKDF (reference sequence). Deletions cut 5 bases from V and 6 bases from J, with 20 bases between. The CDR3 sequence: CATSGQSGLPREQYF. The CDR3 DNA follows: TGTGCCACCAGCGGCCAATCTGGACTCCCTCGCGAGCAGTACTTC.

The chain is built from TRBV28 and TRBJ1-1; D gene ambiguous. The V gene's germline CDR1 is MDHEN and CDR2 SYDVKM. CDR3 length: 15 amino acids. The ends were cut back, 3 bases at V and 2 bases at J, with 13 bases in the middle. The CDR3 region is CASSFTTYFNTEAFF. The DNA for the CDR3 is TGTGCCAGCAGTTTTACCACATACTTTAACACTGAAGCTTTCTTT.

This chain links TRBV7-9 with TRBJ1-1; the D is unclear. Between the trimmed V and J ends, which lost 1 base and 7 bases, there was a span of 13 bases. Germline loops: CDR1 SEHNR, CDR2 FQNEAQ (reference sequence). The CDR3 sequence is 14 residues long. The CDR3 is CASSLGVGMDEAFF. For the CDR3, the DNA is TGTGCCAGCAGCTTAGGGGTTGGTATGGATGAAGCTTTCTTT.

V is TRBV15 and J is TRBJ1-6; no clear D. Trimming took 1 base from V and 9 from J, leaving 16 bases between them. CDR1 is LNHNV, CDR2 YYDKDF, per germline (reference sequence). There are 16 residues in the CDR3. CDR3 residues: CATSRASTSIGSPLHF. CDR3 DNA sequence: TGTGCCACCAGCAGAGCCTCGACAAGCATCGGTTCACCCCTCCACTTT.